This T cell receptor (beta chain) is from a study of blood T cell repertoires in COVID-19. Study background: Material from acute and convalescent COVID-19 was sourced from the United States, Italy and Spain.

Per germline, CDR1 LGHNA and CDR2 YNFKEQ. The CDR3 is 16 residues long. With 4 bases clipped from V and 7 bases from J, the junction kept 10 bases outside the gene matches. In the original workflow: Counts of nucleated cells, estimated from reference gene primer amplification, were obtained. Produced via immunoSEQ multiplex PCR; TCRdb's table is partial and in-frame only. V, J and clone size are taken as reported in that table, and D and trimming were inferred from the DNA itself. The table lists about 190,000 clones, approximately 84% of them singletons. V and J are TRBV4-2 and TRBJ2-1; 10 positions match TRBD2. This clonotype was obtained from a woman aged 70-85 years with active or convalescent COVID-19. The specimen sequenced was peripheral blood. CDR3 residues: CASSPELAGALNEQFF. The CDR3 DNA reads as TGTGCCAGCAGCCCAGAGCTAGCGGGAGCACTAAATGAGCAGTTCTTC.